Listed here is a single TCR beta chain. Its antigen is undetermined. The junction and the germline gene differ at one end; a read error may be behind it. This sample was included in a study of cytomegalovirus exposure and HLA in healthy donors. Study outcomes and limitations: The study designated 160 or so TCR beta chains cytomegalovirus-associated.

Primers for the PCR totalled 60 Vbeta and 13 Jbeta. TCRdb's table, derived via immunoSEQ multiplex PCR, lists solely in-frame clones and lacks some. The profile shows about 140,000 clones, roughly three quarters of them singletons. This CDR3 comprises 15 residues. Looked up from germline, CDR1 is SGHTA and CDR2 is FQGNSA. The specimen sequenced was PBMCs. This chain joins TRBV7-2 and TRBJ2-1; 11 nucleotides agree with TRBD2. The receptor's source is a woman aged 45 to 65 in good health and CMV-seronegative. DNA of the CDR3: TGTGCCAGCAGCCTAGCGGGGGGAACTTACAATGAGCAGTTCTTC. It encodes CASSLAGGTYNEQFF.